The rows below give T cell receptor beta chains drawn from one sample of a study of metastatic and nonmetastatic thyroid tumors. TCRdb re-called the PCR reads via MiXCR. The sample lists about 21,000 clones, 18% occurring once. The sequencing input was blood. Receptors were obtained from a male donor with papillary thyroid cancer or a benign thyroid nodule (not recorded which). Some clones in this sample may be carry-over from other donors' samples. The CDR3 runs from the conserved cysteine through the conserved F or W. D genes are given only for firm matches. Rows may omit the clone size; those that give it use once, few, many or a size class.

J gene | D gene | clone size | V gene | CDR3 protein | CDR3 DNA
TRBJ2-1 | TRBD1 | few | TRBV6-4 | CAILDRGNYGYNEQFF | TGTGCCATTCTCGACAGGGGAAACTATGGCTACAATGAGCAGTTCTTC
TRBJ2-1 | NA | many | TRBV4-1 | CASSQDATGGLEQFF | TGCGCCAGCAGCCAAGACGCGACTGGCGGCCTGGAGCAGTTCTTC
TRBJ2-2 | NA | many | TRBV28 | CASSSGHGGELFF | TGTGCCAGCAGTTCCGGACACGGCGGGGAGCTGTTTTTT
TRBJ2-1 | TRBD2 | many | TRBV10-3 | CATEGLAGINEQFF | TGTGCCACCGAGGGACTAGCGGGAATCAATGAGCAGTTCTTC
TRBJ2-3 | TRBD2 | many | TRBV6-2/TRBV6-3 | CASSPFIAGTGAQYF | TGTGCCAGCAGCCCCTTCATAGCGGGGACTGGGGCGCAGTATTTT
TRBJ1-2 | TRBD1 | many | TRBV10-2 | CAISEAGTGILYGYTF | TGCGCCATCTCGGAGGCCGGGACAGGAATTCTCTATGGCTACACCTTC
TRBJ2-1 | TRBD2 | NA | TRBV5-1 | CASSLLAGGYNEQFF | TGCGCCAGCAGCTTATTAGCGGGGGGCTACAATGAGCAGTTCTTC
TRBJ1-6 | TRBD1 | medium-sized | TRBV6-1 | CASSGDRDNSPLHF | TGTGCCAGCAGTGGGGACAGGGATAATTCACCCCTCCACTTT
TRBJ2-2 | TRBD1 | few | TRBV10-3 | CAIVAVEQGATTGELFF | TGTGCCATCGTTGCCGTAGAACAGGGGGCGACCACCGGGGAGCTGTTTTTT
TRBJ2-5 | NA | many | TRBV7-3 | CASSPADKETQYF | TGTGCCAGCAGCCCGGCGGATAAAGAGACCCAGTACTTC
TRBJ2-1 | NA | many | TRBV5-6 | CASSLTRLYNEQFF | TGTGCCAGCAGCTTGACCCGACTGTACAATGAGCAGTTCTTC
TRBJ2-2 | TRBD1 | many | TRBV6-6 | CASSYSTGATGELFF | TGTGCCAGCAGTTACTCGACAGGGGCCACCGGGGAGCTGTTTTTT
TRBJ1-1 | NA | medium-sized | TRBV19 | CASSPREGEAFF | TGTGCCAGTAGTCCCCGGGAAGGTGAAGCTTTCTTT
TRBJ2-2 | NA | many | TRBV6-1 | CASTLTPHTGELFF | TGTGCCAGCACTCTTACACCCCACACCGGGGAGCTGTTTTTT
TRBJ2-7 | NA | many | TRBV5-4 | CASSLDYIPYEQYF | TGTGCCAGCAGCTTGGACTACATCCCCTACGAGCAGTACTTC
TRBJ2-4 | NA | many | TRBV10-3 | CAISDNGRANIQYF | TGTGCCATCAGTGATAATGGACGAGCGAACATTCAGTACTTC
TRBJ1-6 | NA | many | TRBV10-3 | CAISELEGYNSPLHF | TGTGCCATCAGTGAGTTGGAGGGCTATAATTCACCCCTCCACTTT
TRBJ1-1 | NA | NA | TRBV7-2 | CASSPGEANTEAFF | TGTGCCAGCAGCCCCGGGGAAGCGAACACTGAAGCTTTCTTT
TRBJ2-1 | NA | many | TRBV9 | CASSVEGGLEQFF | TGTGCCAGCAGCGTAGAGGGGGGATTGGAGCAGTTCTTC
TRBJ2-7 | TRBD2 | NA | TRBV3-1 | CASSRLAGDYEQYF | TGTGCCAGCAGCCGACTAGCGGGAGACTACGAGCAGTACTTC
TRBJ1-6 | NA | NA | TRBV28 | CASSLGGVMGPYNSPLHF | TGTGCCAGCAGTTTGGGCGGGGTGATGGGGCCCTATAATTCACCCCTCCACTTT
TRBJ2-2 | TRBD2 | medium-sized | TRBV20-1 | CSARLAGDTGELFF | TGCAGTGCTAGACTAGCGGGAGACACCGGGGAGCTGTTTTTT
TRBJ2-7 | TRBD1 | many | TRBV29-1 | CSVDRGRRDEQYF | TGCAGCGTGGACAGGGGGCGCCGGGACGAGCAGTACTTC
TRBJ1-4 | NA | many | TRBV12-3/TRBV12-4 | CASTLNEKLFF | TGTGCCAGCACCCTAAATGAAAAACTGTTTTTT